Shown below are 2 T cell receptor beta chains from a single sample sequenced in a study of T cells in Graves' hyperthyroidism and ophthalmopathy (dated by TCRdb to between 2018 and 2021). The method behind the library was multiplex PCR. TCRdb lists the instrument as Illumina HiSeq 2000. TCR beta CDR3 regions were amplified from RNA transcripts. The TCR CDR3 was subjected to a first round of RT-PCR using the HTBI primer set and the Qiagen OneStep RT-PCR kit. The public reads were reanalyzed by TCRdb: fastp trimming at Q25, MiXCR alignment, in-frame beta chains only. Each entry is one CDR3 protein sequence, shown with its most common DNA and genes. The sample profile shows 220,000 or so distinct CDR3 sequences; about 17% of them were found once. Around 30% of the sample is in the top ten clones. Sequences were obtained from blood. These receptors originate from a woman in her late teens or twenties with Graves' ophthalmopathy.

This clonotype was found many times. The chain recombines TRBV3-1 with TRBJ2-5; 8 bases are a match to TRBD1. This CDR3 spans 14 amino acids. The germline gives CDR1 LGHDT, CDR2 YNNKEL (reference sequence). V shed 6 bases, J shed 1 base, and the junction held 4 bases outside the gene matches. CDR3 amino acids: CASRRQGLQETQYF. Written as DNA, the CDR3 is TGTGCCAGCAGACGACAGGGGCTCCAAGAGACCCAGTACTTC.

Worth noting for this clonotype: A much more abundant neighbour one base away suggests this may be a read error. The V and J genes are TRBV6-2 or TRBV6-3 and TRBJ2-3; 7 nucleotides agree with TRBD2. CDR3 length: 14 residues. The germline CDR1 and CDR2 sequences are MNHEY and SVGEGT. Written as DNA, the CDR3 is TGTACCAGCAAAGCCGGGGGGAGCGCAGATACGCAGTATTTT. This sequence encodes CTSKAGGSADTQYF.